This TCR beta chain is from a study of breast tumors, draining lymph nodes, adjacent tissues. The ends lost 5 bases at V and 9 bases at J; junction bases unmatched: 7. Per the germline V gene, CDR1 is MNHEY and CDR2 is SVGAGI. The CDR3 totals 15 residues. TCRdb recomputed calls from the multiplex PCR reads with MiXCR, one row per CDR3 protein. The sample lists 150,000 to 200,000 distinct CDR3 sequences, 30% to 35% occurring once. Of note for this clonotype: Its target is not known.

Study-wide findings and caveats: That most tumor T cells come from lymph nodes remained unproven. Tumors had less TCR diversity than lymph nodes, more than nontumor tissue. Luminal-like breast cancer showed significantly greater tumor-nontumor repertoire similarity than basal-like breast cancer did. Data fit most tumor T cells coming from lymph node, expanding in tumor.

Axillary draining lymph nodes of breast cancer patients supplied the node samples. The V call is TRBV6-5, the J call TRBJ2-1, with 13 bases identical to TRBD2. The specimen sequenced was axillary lymph node tissue. This TCR derives from a female donor with breast cancer. Some clones in this sample may be carry-over from other donors' samples. CDR3 protein: CASSLRTSGGSEQFF. The CDR3 coding sequence is TGTGCCAGCAGTCTCCGGACTAGCGGGGGCAGTGAGCAGTTCTTC.